This record covers a single T cell receptor beta chain. As yet, its antigen is unknown. These data belong to a study of cytomegalovirus exposure and HLA in healthy donors. Notes on the study in general: A list of 150 to 200 TCR beta chains associated with cytomegalovirus was given.

The table came from immunoSEQ multiplex PCR; TCRdb's copy has only in-frame clones and leaves some out. The profile covers about 360,000 clones, with around 86% appearing a single time and 0.83% taken by the ten largest. The germline gives CDR1 MDHEN, CDR2 SYDVKM. The V segment lost 6 bases and the J segment 3 bases; nucleotides outside the gene matches: 14. This CDR3 has 16 amino acids. This sequence originates from a woman between 18 and 29 years old in good health and CMV-seronegative. V and J are TRBV28 and TRBJ2-7; 7 bases fit TRBD2. Material: PBMCs. CDR3 sequence: CASSPGGLADIYEQYF. CDR3 DNA sequence: TGTGCCAGCAGCCCTGGCGGGCTAGCGGACATCTACGAGCAGTACTTC.